This T cell receptor beta chain was obtained from a study of radiotherapy plus CTLA-4 blockade in lung cancer. Across the study: Overall, 18% of patients showed an objective response, while 31% attained disease control. Study-wide results and caveats: An expansion of tumor-derived TCR clones occurred in blood after radiotherapy plus ipilimumab. Interferon-beta and early blood T cell clone dynamics reportedly predicted response best.

Ipilimumab-mediated CTLA-4 blockade plus focal radiation was given to patients having chemo-refractory metastatic non-small-cell lung cancer. Sequencing was performed with immunoSEQ multiplex PCR; in TCRdb, only in-frame clones are kept and a portion is missing. Of approximately 95,000 clones listed, 82% were seen once; the top ten hold about 3.5%. This clone has more than one count but fewer than ten. Antigen specificity is unknown. The CDR3 contains 13 residues. CDR1 and CDR2 from the germline V gene are GTSNPN and SVGIG (reference sequence). Between the trimmed V and J ends, which lost 5 bases and 4 bases, there was a span of 14 bases.

V and J are TRBV30 and TRBJ1-2, with D perhaps matching TRBD1 (5 bases). This receptor was identified in a human donor with non-small cell lung cancer who had a partial response to radiotherapy plus ipilimumab. The specimen was peripheral blood, collected from a patient treated with radiotherapy plus ipilimumab. CDR3 protein: CAWAGPGGYGYTF. The CDR3 DNA is TGTGCCTGGGCGGGCCCCGGGGGCTATGGCTACACCTTC.